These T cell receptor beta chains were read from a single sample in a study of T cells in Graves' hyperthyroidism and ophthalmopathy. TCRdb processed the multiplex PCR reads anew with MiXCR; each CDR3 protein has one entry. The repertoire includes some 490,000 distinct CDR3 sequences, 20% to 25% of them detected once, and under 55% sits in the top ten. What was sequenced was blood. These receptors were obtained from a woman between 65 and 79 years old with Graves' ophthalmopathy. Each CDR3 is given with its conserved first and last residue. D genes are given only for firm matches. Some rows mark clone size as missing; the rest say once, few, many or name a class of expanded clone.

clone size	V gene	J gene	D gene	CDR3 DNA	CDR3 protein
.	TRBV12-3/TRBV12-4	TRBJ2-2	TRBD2	TGTGCCAGCAGTTGGGAGGGCGCGAACACCGGGGAGCTGTTTTTT	CASSWEGANTGELFF
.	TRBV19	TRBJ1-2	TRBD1	TGTGCCACCTCGGTCAGGGGGCGGGGTGGCTACACCTTC	CATSVRGRGGYTF
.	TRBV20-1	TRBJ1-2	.	TGCAGTGCTAGCTTACCAAATTCTGGTGGCTACACCTTC	CSASLPNSGGYTF
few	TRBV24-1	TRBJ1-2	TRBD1	TGTGCCACCAGTGACCCCATCATGGACAGGGGGATCCCCTATGGCTACACCTTC	CATSDPIMDRGIPYGYTF
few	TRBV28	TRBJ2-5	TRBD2	TGTGCCAGCAAACCCGGGAGCGGGAGGGAAGAGACCCAGTACTTC	CASKPGSGREETQYF
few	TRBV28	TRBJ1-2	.	TGTGCCAGCAGTGTCTTCAGGGGATCTGGCTATGGCTACACCTTC	CASSVFRGSGYGYTF
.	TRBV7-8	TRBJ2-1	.	TGTGCCAGCAGCTTAACAGGGGCGGCGGGGGGAAAGCGGTTCTTC	CASSLTGAAGGKRFF
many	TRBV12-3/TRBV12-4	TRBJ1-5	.	TGTGCCAGTGGGAACCAGAATCAGCCCCAGCATTTT	CASGNQNQPQHF
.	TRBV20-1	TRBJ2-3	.	TGCAGTGCGAGAAACCCCCCATTTAATACGCAGTATTTT	CSARNPPFNTQYF
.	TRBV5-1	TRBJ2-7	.	TGCGCCAGCAGCTTGTCAGGTTATCTGGACGAGCAGTACTTC	CASSLSGYLDEQYF
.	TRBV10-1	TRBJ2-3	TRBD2	TGCGCCAGTTCCCCCGGGACTAGCGGACCTAGCACAGATACGCAGTATTTT	CASSPGTSGPSTDTQYF
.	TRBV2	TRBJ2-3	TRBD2	TGTGCCAGCAGCCGGGGGGGGGCGACAGATACGCAGTATTTT	CASSRGGATDTQYF
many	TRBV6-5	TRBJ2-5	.	TGTGCCAGCAGTTACTCAATGGGACAAGAGACCCAGTACTTC	CASSYSMGQETQYF